These 2 T cell receptor beta chains came from one sample sequenced in a study of regulatory T cells in long-lasting Graves disease. Time point here: newly diagnosed GD, antithyroid drugs for less than 3 months. PBMC RNA served as the TCR library source. According to the study, TCR beta libraries were built with iRepertoire HTBI primers and CDR3-region Arm-PCR. TCRdb re-called the multiplex PCR reads through MiXCR, storing one row per CDR3 protein. The sample has about 620,000 distinct CDR3 sequences; 16% are singletons. This sample also belongs to another study, concerning T cells in Graves' hyperthyroidism and ophthalmopathy.

The sample in question was peripheral blood mononuclear cells (PBMCs), obtained at new diagnosis, from a patient treated with antithyroid drugs. All receptors come from a woman aged 25 to 39 with Graves disease.

V is TRBV18 and J is TRBJ2-7; D gene ambiguous. Germline values: CDR1 KGHSH, CDR2 LQKENI. There are 12 residues in the CDR3. V lost 2 bases and J lost 5, with 7 bases in between. The CDR3 nucleotides are TGTGCCAGCTCACCAGTGGTGGACGAGCAGTACTTC. Translation gives CASSPVVDEQYF.

This clonotype was counted only a few times. This rearrangement joins TRBV15 to TRBJ2-7, with 9 positions matching TRBD1. Germline assignment: CDR1 LNHNV and CDR2 YYDKDF (reference sequence). J was trimmed by 1 base and V by 0 bases; bases with no gene match: 1. The CDR3 runs 15 residues. CDR3 nucleotide sequence: TGTGCCACCAGCAGAGAGGGGACAGGGTCCTACGAGCAGTACTTC. Translated: CATSREGTGSYEQYF.